A single T cell receptor beta chain is shown here with its context. What antigen it recognizes has not been identified. Per-base quality was not reported, and no clone a single base away is much larger than it. The record originates from a study of patients and donors after allogeneic stem cell transplantation (dated by TCRdb to between 2020 and 2021). The library relied on RT-PCR. TCRdb lists the instrument as NextSeq 550. TCRdb handled the public reads itself, with Q25 trimming in fastp and clone calling in MiXCR, and kept productive beta chains. Every distinct CDR3 protein forms one entry, paired with its most common genes and DNA. For this sample the table gives about 960,000 distinct CDR3 sequences, of which roughly 18% were detected only once. The ten largest clones add up to roughly 6% of the sample. Taken from cysteine to phenylalanine, the CDR3 has 16 residues. Solely the CDR3 DNA is kept, with 48 bases framed from the first base. V lost 1 base and J lost 1 base; the stretch between them is 13 bases long. Via the germline V gene, CDR1 is LGHNA and CDR2 YNFKEQ.

Sequenced input: blood, either unsorted or a sorted T cell fraction (not recorded which). The receptor was derived from a human donor who was either an allogeneic HSCT recipient or a stem cell or donor lymphocyte infusion donor (not recorded which). It is not recorded whose cells these are; they may come from a transplant donor. This chain is built from TRBV4-2 and TRBJ2-5, with the D gene tentatively TRBD1 or TRBD2, based on 6 matching bases in each. The DNA reads as follows: TGTGCCAGCAGCCAAGCAGGGGAGGTAGGCCAAGAGACCCAGTACTTC. Protein translation: CASSQAGEVGQETQYF.